This T cell receptor beta chain was sequenced in a study of human T cells and chemical hapten exposure. Study-level findings and limits: In comparison with controls, expanded TCRs gave rise to a significantly larger number of large CDR3 similarity clusters.

Sample time point: patch test 2, 6 weeks after DPC sensitization. As for treatment: therapeutic diphenylcyclopropenone sensitization with weekly scalp DPC. Each patch-test visit's blood sample preceded patch application. Unseparated into fractions, whole blood served as the source from which total RNA was extracted. This clonotype appeared a few times. Its matching antigen is unknown. Authors' data handling: Sample-level TCR yields exhibited a median of approximately 96,000, with a range of roughly 23,224 to 750,000. TCRdb independently ran MiXCR on the RACE reads; one entry per CDR3 protein. Here the V and J calls rest on TCRdb's processing, not on the authors' analysis. The table lists around 99,000 distinct CDR3 sequences, roughly a tenth of them singletons. The material sequenced was whole blood, taken in connection with sensitization to the hapten diphenylcyclopropenone (DPC). The TCR sequence derives from a woman in her forties with alopecia areata. Some clones in this sample may be carry-over from other donors' samples.

CDR3 in DNA: TGTGCCAGCAGTTCCTTGGGGTCTAGCTCCTACGAGCAGTACTTC. Protein sequence: CASSSLGSSSYEQYF. V usage is TRBV28 and J usage is TRBJ2-7; D unresolved. Trimming cost V 4 bases and J 0 bases, with 13 bases left between them. Per the germline V gene, CDR1 is MDHEN and CDR2 is SYDVKM. The CDR3 spans 15 residues.